This T cell receptor beta chain was captured by sequencing in a study of long-term antiretroviral therapy in people with HIV. Study overall: The study's earliest collections predate the 2015 immediate-ART recommendation by about a decade.

Study conclusions and caveats: CDR3 lengths in HIV samples spanned a narrower range than controls.

Turning to this clone: Its antigen is still unknown.

CDR1 is MDHEN, CDR2 SYDVKM, per germline. The CDR3 runs 13 residues. V shed 6 bases and J 12 bases; nucleotides not matched to a gene: 7. Treatment for every participant with HIV took place in the United States. The libraries were made with immunoSEQ v3.0 at survey level. Clones were sequenced by immunoSEQ multiplex PCR, and TCRdb holds only the in-frame ones, with some missing. The data hold over 15,000 clones, with less than 85% observed a single time. The sequence was collected from a young man with HIV. Here the sequenced sample was unsorted PBMCs, taken 0.9 years after starting antiretroviral therapy. This chain uses TRBV28 with TRBJ1-6, with 8 nucleotides matching TRBD1. For the CDR3, the DNA is TGTGCCAGCAGCCCTGGACAGGGAGGACCCCTCCACTTT. It codes for CASSPGQGGPLHF.